Listed below are T cell receptor beta chains from one sample, sequenced in a study of TIL therapy for anti-PD-1-resistant metastatic lung cancer. Here immunoSEQ multiplex PCR was the method, and the copy in TCRdb shows in-frame clones only, minus some. This table has 50,000 or so clones, approximately 70% appearing once. The sequenced sample was tumor tissue, obtained at baseline. The receptors were gathered from a person aged 25 to 79 with non-small cell lung cancer. Both conserved end residues are part of each CDR3. A D gene is named only where the DNA matches it firmly. The size field is filled for only some rows; it gives once, few, many or a size class.

length | J | size | D | V | CDR3 | DNA
14 | TRBJ1-3 | . | TRBD1 | TRBV7-9 | CASLTGSSGNTIYF | TGTGCCAGTCTGACAGGGAGCTCTGGAAACACCATATATTTT
17 | TRBJ1-1 | . | TRBD1 | TRBV5-1 | CASSLGQGGRGNTEAFF | TGCGCCAGCAGCCTGGGACAGGGGGGTAGAGGGAACACTGAAGCTTTCTTT
14 | TRBJ1-1 | . | TRBD1 | TRBV5-1 | CASREGQPNTEAFF | TGCGCCAGCAGGGAGGGACAGCCGAACACTGAAGCTTTCTTT
13 | TRBJ1-1 | . | . | TRBV5-1 | CASSLEVQAEAFF | TGCGCCAGCAGCTTGGAGGTCCAGGCTGAAGCTTTCTTT
16 | TRBJ2-3 | . | . | TRBV27 | CASSPRVTSGTDTQYF | TGTGCCAGCAGTCCCCGGGTAACTAGTGGCACAGATACGCAGTATTTT
15 | TRBJ1-3 | . | . | TRBV5-1 | CASSTGQPAGNTIYF | TGCGCCAGCAGCACTGGACAGCCGGCGGGAAACACCATATATTTT
13 | TRBJ2-7 | . | TRBD2 | TRBV6-6 | CASSSLGGYEQYF | TGTGCCAGCAGTTCCCTGGGAGGGTACGAGCAGTACTTC
13 | TRBJ2-7 | . | . | TRBV27 | CASRQGQVYEQYF | TGTGCCAGCAGACAGGGCCAGGTCTACGAGCAGTACTTC
15 | TRBJ2-1 | . | TRBD2 | TRBV6-4 | CASSLLAGDYNEQFF | TGTGCCAGCAGCCTACTAGCGGGGGATTACAATGAGCAGTTCTTC
16 | TRBJ2-5 | . | TRBD2 | TRBV5-6 | CASSWALAGAQETQYF | TGTGCCAGCAGCTGGGCCTTAGCGGGAGCGCAAGAGACCCAGTACTTC
15 | TRBJ1-3 | few | . | TRBV9 | CASSVTGIPGNTIYF | TGTGCCAGCAGCGTCACAGGGATACCTGGAAACACCATATATTTT
14 | TRBJ2-3 | . | . | TRBV11-2 | CAGLGGFSTDTQYF | TGTGCCGGTCTGGGGGGCTTTAGCACAGATACGCAGTATTTT
18 | TRBJ2-2 | once | TRBD2 | TRBV19 | CASSIVGPLAGRNGELFF | TGTGCCAGTAGTATAGTGGGGCCCCTAGCGGGACGAAACGGGGAGCTGTTTTTT